The rows below give T cell receptor beta chains drawn from one sample of a study of radiation and T cells in renal cell carcinoma. Profiling relied on immunoSEQ multiplex PCR, and the TCRdb table lists in-frame clones only, not all of them. Of about 150,000 clones listed, over 80% are singletons. The sequencing here drew on blood, taken from a patient whose treatment included radiotherapy and nephrectomy. The receptors were sampled from a woman between 50 and 59 years old with renal cell carcinoma. Both conserved end residues are part of each CDR3. The order of the fields is CDR3 DNA, CDR3 protein, clone size, J gene, D gene, V gene. D genes are given only for firm matches. Clone size appears in some rows only: once, few, many, or a class for an expanded clone.

CDR3nt: TGTGCCAGCGGACGGAGGGCTAGCGGGGGGGCCGATGAGCAGTTCTTC
CDR3aa: CASGRRASGGADEQFF
abundance: .
j_gene: TRBJ2-1
d_gene: TRBD2
v_gene: TRBV13

CDR3nt: TGTGCCAGCAGTTACAACGATTTTCGGCAGCCCCAGCATTTT
CDR3aa: CASSYNDFRQPQHF
abundance: once
j_gene: TRBJ1-5
d_gene: .
v_gene: TRBV6-5

CDR3nt: TGTGCCAGCAGCTTGAACGGAAACTACGAGCAGTACTTC
CDR3aa: CASSLNGNYEQYF
abundance: .
j_gene: TRBJ2-7
d_gene: .
v_gene: TRBV7-2

CDR3nt: TGTGCCAGCAGCAGGGCTGGGGAAGGCTCTGGGGCCAACGTCCTGACTTTC
CDR3aa: CASSRAGEGSGANVLTF
abundance: .
j_gene: TRBJ2-6
d_gene: .
v_gene: TRBV21-1

CDR3nt: TGTGCCAGCAGCGTAGGGGGTAGCACAGATACGCAGTATTTT
CDR3aa: CASSVGGSTDTQYF
abundance: once
j_gene: TRBJ2-3
d_gene: .
v_gene: TRBV9

CDR3nt: TGTGCCAGCAGCTACGGACAGGAGTTCAATCAGCCCCAGCATTTT
CDR3aa: CASSYGQEFNQPQHF
abundance: .
j_gene: TRBJ1-5
d_gene: TRBD1
v_gene: TRBV7-9

CDR3nt: TGTGCCAGCAGCGAGGGACACCCCAATCAGCCCCAGCATTTT
CDR3aa: CASSEGHPNQPQHF
abundance: few
j_gene: TRBJ1-5
d_gene: .
v_gene: TRBV9

CDR3nt: TGTGCCAGCAGCTTCCCGGGACAACGTTACGAGCAGTACTTC
CDR3aa: CASSFPGQRYEQYF
abundance: .
j_gene: TRBJ2-7
d_gene: .
v_gene: TRBV21-1

CDR3nt: TGTGCCAGCAGCCCGATGACAGGGGAGAACACCGGGGAGCTGTTTTTT
CDR3aa: CASSPMTGENTGELFF
abundance: .
j_gene: TRBJ2-2
d_gene: TRBD1
v_gene: TRBV13

CDR3nt: TGTGCCAGCAGTTACTCGGGACAAACCTACGAGCAGTACTTC
CDR3aa: CASSYSGQTYEQYF
abundance: once
j_gene: TRBJ2-7
d_gene: .
v_gene: TRBV6-5

CDR3nt: TGCGCCAGCTCACAGGGGGGAAACCAGCCCCAGCATTTT
CDR3aa: CASSQGGNQPQHF
abundance: .
j_gene: TRBJ1-5
d_gene: TRBD1
v_gene: TRBV4-1

CDR3nt: TGTGCCACCAGCAGAGATAGGAACAATGAGCAGTTCTTC
CDR3aa: CATSRDRNNEQFF
abundance: .
j_gene: TRBJ2-1
d_gene: .
v_gene: TRBV15

CDR3nt: TGTGCCAGCAGTTACTCGAAGTCTGAAGCTTTCTTT
CDR3aa: CASSYSKSEAFF
abundance: .
j_gene: TRBJ1-1
d_gene: .
v_gene: TRBV6-5

CDR3nt: TGCGCCAGCAGCCCGGGTCGCTACGAGCAGTACTTC
CDR3aa: CASSPGRYEQYF
abundance: .
j_gene: TRBJ2-7
d_gene: .
v_gene: TRBV4-1

CDR3nt: TGTGCCAGCAGCACAGCCCAACAGGATTATGGCTACACCTTC
CDR3aa: CASSTAQQDYGYTF
abundance: .
j_gene: TRBJ1-2
d_gene: .
v_gene: TRBV7-9

CDR3nt: TGTGCCAGCAGCTTAAGTCAGGCGAGCCGCACTGAAGCTTTCTTT
CDR3aa: CASSLSQASRTEAFF
abundance: few
j_gene: TRBJ1-1
d_gene: .
v_gene: TRBV7-6

CDR3nt: TGTGCCAGCAGCCAACTCCGAGGAGAGACCCAGTACTTC
CDR3aa: CASSQLRGETQYF
abundance: .
j_gene: TRBJ2-5
d_gene: .
v_gene: TRBV14

CDR3nt: TGTGCCTGGGTACAGGGCCCTGGGGGCTACACCTTC
CDR3aa: CAWVQGPGGYTF
abundance: .
j_gene: TRBJ1-2
d_gene: .
v_gene: TRBV30

CDR3nt: TGCAGCGTATACCTCGGAACGACAGGGTCAGGCGGCTACACCTTC
CDR3aa: CSVYLGTTGSGGYTF
abundance: .
j_gene: TRBJ1-2
d_gene: TRBD1
v_gene: TRBV29-1

CDR3nt: TGTGCCAGCAGCGGGGCCCTTAAAAACATTCAGTACTTC
CDR3aa: CASSGALKNIQYF
abundance: .
j_gene: TRBJ2-4
d_gene: .
v_gene: TRBV5-6

CDR3nt: TGTGCCAGCAGCTTAGGGGAGCGGGGCGCCAGCTCCTACGAGCAGTACTTC
CDR3aa: CASSLGERGASSYEQYF
abundance: .
j_gene: TRBJ2-7
d_gene: TRBD2
v_gene: TRBV7-2

CDR3nt: TGTGCCAGCATGCAAACGGGGGGCCCCTACGAGCAGTACTTC
CDR3aa: CASMQTGGPYEQYF
abundance: .
j_gene: TRBJ2-7
d_gene: .
v_gene: TRBV7-2

CDR3nt: TGTGCCAGCTCCCCGGGACTGATCGTCCAAGAGACCCAGTACTTC
CDR3aa: CASSPGLIVQETQYF
abundance: once
j_gene: TRBJ2-5
d_gene: .
v_gene: TRBV7-2

CDR3nt: TGTGCCAGCAGTAAGGAAGGATATTCACCCCTCCACTTT
CDR3aa: CASSKEGYSPLHF
abundance: .
j_gene: TRBJ1-6
d_gene: .
v_gene: TRBV11-2

CDR3nt: TGTGCCAGCAGCGTCCGTGGGCGGGGACCAGGCACAGATACGCAGTATTTT
CDR3aa: CASSVRGRGPGTDTQYF
abundance: few
j_gene: TRBJ2-3
d_gene: .
v_gene: TRBV9

CDR3nt: TGTGCCAGCAGCTTGGAGGGGGCTAGCGGGGACACCATATATTTT
CDR3aa: CASSLEGASGDTIYF
abundance: .
j_gene: TRBJ1-3
d_gene: TRBD1
v_gene: TRBV5-8

CDR3nt: TGTGCCAGCAGCTGGGGACAGGTCGACAATCAGCCCCAGCATTTT
CDR3aa: CASSWGQVDNQPQHF
abundance: .
j_gene: TRBJ1-5
d_gene: TRBD1
v_gene: TRBV7-2

CDR3nt: TGTGCCAGCAGCTTAGATCCAGGGCTCGAAGACACTGAAGCTTTCTTT
CDR3aa: CASSLDPGLEDTEAFF
abundance: .
j_gene: TRBJ1-1
d_gene: .
v_gene: TRBV7-9

CDR3nt: TGTGCCAGCAGCATTGGGGGGGCATCCGGGGAGCTGTTTTTT
CDR3aa: CASSIGGASGELFF
abundance: .
j_gene: TRBJ2-2
d_gene: .
v_gene: TRBV11-1

CDR3nt: TGCGCCAGCAGTCGGGACCGCTCCTACGAGCAGTACTTC
CDR3aa: CASSRDRSYEQYF
abundance: .
j_gene: TRBJ2-7
d_gene: .
v_gene: TRBV10-1

CDR3nt: TGTGCCAGTAGTAGGGGACTAGCGGGGGTACTCCAAGAGACCCAGTACTTC
CDR3aa: CASSRGLAGVLQETQYF
abundance: few
j_gene: TRBJ2-5
d_gene: TRBD2
v_gene: TRBV19

CDR3nt: TGCAGCGTTGAGGGCAGGGGGAGGGGCACTGAAGCTTTCTTT
CDR3aa: CSVEGRGRGTEAFF
abundance: few
j_gene: TRBJ1-1
d_gene: TRBD1
v_gene: TRBV29-1

CDR3nt: TGTGCCAGCAGTTACTCCAACAGGGTAGGTGATGAGCAGTTCTTC
CDR3aa: CASSYSNRVGDEQFF
abundance: .
j_gene: TRBJ2-1
d_gene: .
v_gene: TRBV6-5

CDR3nt: TGTGCCAGCAGCTTAAGAACAGGGGTTGGGAATGGCTACACCTTC
CDR3aa: CASSLRTGVGNGYTF
abundance: .
j_gene: TRBJ1-2
d_gene: TRBD1
v_gene: TRBV11-2

CDR3nt: TGTGCCAGCAGCTTCGGTACTATCGAAGAGACCCAGTACTTC
CDR3aa: CASSFGTIEETQYF
abundance: .
j_gene: TRBJ2-5
d_gene: .
v_gene: TRBV11-2

CDR3nt: TGCAGTGCTAGGGACAGCTATGGCTACACCTTC
CDR3aa: CSARDSYGYTF
abundance: .
j_gene: TRBJ1-2
d_gene: .
v_gene: TRBV20-1

CDR3nt: TGTGCCAGCAGCTTAGGGGGCTATGGCTACACCTTC
CDR3aa: CASSLGGYGYTF
abundance: .
j_gene: TRBJ1-2
d_gene: .
v_gene: TRBV7-3

CDR3nt: TGTGCCAGCAGTGAAGTATACAGGGTACATGGCTACACCTTC
CDR3aa: CASSEVYRVHGYTF
abundance: .
j_gene: TRBJ1-2
d_gene: .
v_gene: TRBV6-1

CDR3nt: TGCAGCGCTGTTTATCCCAGGGGCGAGGGCGGAGTCTATGGCTACACCTTC
CDR3aa: CSAVYPRGEGGVYGYTF
abundance: .
j_gene: TRBJ1-2
d_gene: .
v_gene: TRBV29-1

CDR3nt: TGTGCCAGCAGCTTGGGAGCGCGCTCCTATAATTCACCCCTCCACTTT
CDR3aa: CASSLGARSYNSPLHF
abundance: .
j_gene: TRBJ1-6
d_gene: .
v_gene: TRBV11-2

CDR3nt: TGTGCCAGCAGTTACCGGGCACGCAGGGCCTACCCTGAAGCTTTCTTT
CDR3aa: CASSYRARRAYPEAFF
abundance: .
j_gene: TRBJ1-1
d_gene: .
v_gene: TRBV6-5

CDR3nt: TGTGCCAGCAGCGGGCAGGGCAGGGGTGTGGAGACCCAGTACTTC
CDR3aa: CASSGQGRGVETQYF
abundance: once
j_gene: TRBJ2-5
d_gene: .
v_gene: TRBV9

CDR3nt: TGTGCCAGCAGCCGAAGGATCCGGGACGAGCAGTACTTC
CDR3aa: CASSRRIRDEQYF
abundance: .
j_gene: TRBJ2-7
d_gene: .
v_gene: TRBV2

CDR3nt: TGCGCCAGCAGCTGGGACTGGAGCGGGGATTCAGATACGCAGTATTTT
CDR3aa: CASSWDWSGDSDTQYF
abundance: .
j_gene: TRBJ2-3
d_gene: TRBD2
v_gene: TRBV5-1

CDR3nt: TGTGCCAGCTCACTTCTTTCTACAAACACTGAAGCTTTCTTT
CDR3aa: CASSLLSTNTEAFF
abundance: .
j_gene: TRBJ1-1
d_gene: .
v_gene: TRBV18

CDR3nt: TGCGCCAGCAGCTTGGTAGCCAATTCGAACACTGAAGCTTTCTTT
CDR3aa: CASSLVANSNTEAFF
abundance: .
j_gene: TRBJ1-1
d_gene: .
v_gene: TRBV5-1

CDR3nt: TGTGCCAGCAGCCAAGTTGGGGGACAGGGAGATCTCGCCCCTTTCTTT
CDR3aa: CASSQVGGQGDLAPFF
abundance: .
j_gene: TRBJ1-1
d_gene: TRBD1
v_gene: TRBV4-2